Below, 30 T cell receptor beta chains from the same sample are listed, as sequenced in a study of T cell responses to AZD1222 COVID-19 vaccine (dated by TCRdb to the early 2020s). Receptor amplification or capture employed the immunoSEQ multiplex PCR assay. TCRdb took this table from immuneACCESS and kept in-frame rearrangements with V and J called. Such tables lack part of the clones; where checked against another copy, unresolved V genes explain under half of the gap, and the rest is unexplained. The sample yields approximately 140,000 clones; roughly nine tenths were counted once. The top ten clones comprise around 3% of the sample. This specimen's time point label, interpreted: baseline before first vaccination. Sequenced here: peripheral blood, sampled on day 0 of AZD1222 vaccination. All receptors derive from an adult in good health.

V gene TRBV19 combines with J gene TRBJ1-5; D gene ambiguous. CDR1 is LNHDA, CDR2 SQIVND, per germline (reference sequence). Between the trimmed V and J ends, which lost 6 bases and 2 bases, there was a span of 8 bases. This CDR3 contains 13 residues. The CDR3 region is CASSPDRNQPQHF. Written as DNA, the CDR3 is TGTGCCAGTAGCCCGGACCGCAATCAGCCCCAGCATTTT.

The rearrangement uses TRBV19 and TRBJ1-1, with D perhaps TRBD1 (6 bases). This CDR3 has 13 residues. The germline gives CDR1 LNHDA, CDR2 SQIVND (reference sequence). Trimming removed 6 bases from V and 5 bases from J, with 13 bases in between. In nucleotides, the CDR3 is TGTGCCAGTAGGGACAGCTACAGGACTGAAGCTTTCTTT. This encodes CASRDSYRTEAFF.

DNA for the CDR3: TGTGCCAGCAGGGCGGGGAGCAATCAGCCCCAGCATTTT. The encoded protein is CASRAGSNQPQHF. The J gene is TRBJ1-5, the V gene TRBV6-6; D is undetermined. The CDR3 runs 13 residues. CDR1 is MNHNY, CDR2 SVGAGI, per germline (reference sequence). V lost 6 bases and J 1 base, leaving 7 bases between the germline ends.

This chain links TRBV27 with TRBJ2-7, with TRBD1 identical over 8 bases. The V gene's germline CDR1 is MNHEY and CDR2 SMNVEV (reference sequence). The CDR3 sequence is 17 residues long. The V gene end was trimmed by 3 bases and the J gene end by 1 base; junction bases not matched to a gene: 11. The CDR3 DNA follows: TGTGCCAGCAGTTTGGGCACAGGGGGAGCTTTTTCCTACGAGCAGTACTTC. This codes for CASSLGTGGAFSYEQYF.

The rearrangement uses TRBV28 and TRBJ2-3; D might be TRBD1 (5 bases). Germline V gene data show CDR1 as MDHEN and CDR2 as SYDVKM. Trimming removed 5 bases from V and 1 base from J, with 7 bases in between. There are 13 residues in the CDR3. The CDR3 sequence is CASSPTGTDTQYF. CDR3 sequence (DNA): TGTGCCAGCAGTCCGACAGGCACAGATACGCAGTATTTT.

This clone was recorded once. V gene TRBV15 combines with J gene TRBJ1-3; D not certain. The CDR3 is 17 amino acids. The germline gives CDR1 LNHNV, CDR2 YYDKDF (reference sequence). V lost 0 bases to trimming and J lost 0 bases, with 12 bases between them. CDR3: CATSRDHLVRSGNTIYF. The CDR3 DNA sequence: TGTGCCACCAGCAGAGATCATCTGGTGCGCTCTGGAAACACCATATATTTT. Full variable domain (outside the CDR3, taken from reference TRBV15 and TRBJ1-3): DAMVIQNPRYQVTQFGKPVTLSCSQTLNHNVMYWYQQKSSQAPKLLFHYYDKDFNNEADTPDNFQSRRPNTSFCFLDIRSPGLGDTAMYLCATSRDHLVRSGNTIYFGEGSWLTVV.

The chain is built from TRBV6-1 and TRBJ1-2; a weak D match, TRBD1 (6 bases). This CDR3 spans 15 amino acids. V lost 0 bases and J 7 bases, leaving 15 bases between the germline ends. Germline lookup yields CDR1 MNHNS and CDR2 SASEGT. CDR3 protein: CASSEARTEARGYTF. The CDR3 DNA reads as TGTGCCAGCAGTGAAGCTAGGACAGAGGCGCGTGGCTACACCTTC.

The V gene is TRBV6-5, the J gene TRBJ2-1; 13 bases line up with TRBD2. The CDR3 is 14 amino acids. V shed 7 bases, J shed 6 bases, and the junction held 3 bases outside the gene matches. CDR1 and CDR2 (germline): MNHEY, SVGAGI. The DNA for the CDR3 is TGTGCCAGCACAGGGACTAGCGGGACCAATGAGCAGTTCTTC. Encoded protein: CASTGTSGTNEQFF.

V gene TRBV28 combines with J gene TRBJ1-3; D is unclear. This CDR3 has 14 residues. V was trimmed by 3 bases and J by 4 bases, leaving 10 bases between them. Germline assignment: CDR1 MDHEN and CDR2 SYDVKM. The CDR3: CASSLLGYGNTIYF. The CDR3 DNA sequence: TGTGCCAGCAGTTTGTTGGGATACGGAAACACCATATATTTT.

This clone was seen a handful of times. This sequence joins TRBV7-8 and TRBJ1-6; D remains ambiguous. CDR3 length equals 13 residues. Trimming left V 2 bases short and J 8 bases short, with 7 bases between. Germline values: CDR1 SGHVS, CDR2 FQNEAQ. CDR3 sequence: CASSLRLDSPLHF. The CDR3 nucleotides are TGTGCCAGCAGCTTAAGACTGGATTCACCCCTCCACTTT.

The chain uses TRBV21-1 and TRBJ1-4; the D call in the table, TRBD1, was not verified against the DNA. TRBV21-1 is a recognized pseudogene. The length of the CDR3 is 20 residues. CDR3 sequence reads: CASSKAQGARSSPTNEKLFF. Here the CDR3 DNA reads TGTGCCAGCAGCAAAGCGCAGGGGGCGCGATCCTCGCCAACTAATGAAAAACTGTTTTTT.

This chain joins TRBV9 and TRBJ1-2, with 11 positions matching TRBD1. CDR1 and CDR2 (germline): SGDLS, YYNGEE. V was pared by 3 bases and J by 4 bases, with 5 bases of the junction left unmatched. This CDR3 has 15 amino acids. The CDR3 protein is CASSAGQGGGYGYTF. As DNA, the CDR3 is TGTGCCAGCAGCGCGGGACAGGGGGGAGGCTATGGCTACACCTTC.

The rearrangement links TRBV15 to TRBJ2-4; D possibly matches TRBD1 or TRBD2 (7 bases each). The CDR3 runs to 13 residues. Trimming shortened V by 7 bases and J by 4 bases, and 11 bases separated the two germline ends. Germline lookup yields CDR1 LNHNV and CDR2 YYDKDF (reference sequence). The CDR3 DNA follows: TGTGCCACCAAGCGGGGACAGAAAAACATTCAGTACTTC. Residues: CATKRGQKNIQYF. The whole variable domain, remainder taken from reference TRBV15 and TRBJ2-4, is DAMVIQNPRYQVTQFGKPVTLSCSQTLNHNVMYWYQQKSSQAPKLLFHYYDKDFNNEADTPDNFQSRRPNTSFCFLDIRSPGLGDTAMYLCATKRGQKNIQYFGAGTRLSVL.

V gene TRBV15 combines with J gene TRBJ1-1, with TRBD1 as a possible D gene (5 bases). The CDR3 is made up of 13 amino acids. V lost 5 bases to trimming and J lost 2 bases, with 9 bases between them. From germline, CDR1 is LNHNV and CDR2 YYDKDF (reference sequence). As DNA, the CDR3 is TGTGCCACCAGCGAAGGGGCAAACACTGAAGCTTTCTTT. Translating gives CATSEGANTEAFF. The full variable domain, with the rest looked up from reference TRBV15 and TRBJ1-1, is DAMVIQNPRYQVTQFGKPVTLSCSQTLNHNVMYWYQQKSSQAPKLLFHYYDKDFNNEADTPDNFQSRRPNTSFCFLDIRSPGLGDTAMYLCATSEGANTEAFFGQGTRLTVV.

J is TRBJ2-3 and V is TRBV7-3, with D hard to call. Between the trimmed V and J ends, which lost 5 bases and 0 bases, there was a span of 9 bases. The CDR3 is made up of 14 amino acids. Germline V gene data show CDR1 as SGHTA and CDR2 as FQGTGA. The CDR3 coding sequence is TGTGCCAGCAGCCCCGCTCGGAGCACAGATACGCAGTATTTT. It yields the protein CASSPARSTDTQYF.

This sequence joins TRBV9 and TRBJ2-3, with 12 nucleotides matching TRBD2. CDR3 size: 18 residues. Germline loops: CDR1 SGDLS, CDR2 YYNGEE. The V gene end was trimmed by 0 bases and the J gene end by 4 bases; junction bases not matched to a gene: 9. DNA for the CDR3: TGTGCCAGCAGCGTAGGACTAGCGGGAGCGGGCCTGGCAGATACGCAGTATTTT. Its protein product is CASSVGLAGAGLADTQYF.

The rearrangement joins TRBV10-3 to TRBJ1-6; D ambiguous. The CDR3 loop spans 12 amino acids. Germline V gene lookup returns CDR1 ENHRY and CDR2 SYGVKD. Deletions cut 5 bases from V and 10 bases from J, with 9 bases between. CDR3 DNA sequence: TGTGCCATCAGTACAGCGGGATCACCCCTCCACTTT. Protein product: CAISTAGSPLHF.

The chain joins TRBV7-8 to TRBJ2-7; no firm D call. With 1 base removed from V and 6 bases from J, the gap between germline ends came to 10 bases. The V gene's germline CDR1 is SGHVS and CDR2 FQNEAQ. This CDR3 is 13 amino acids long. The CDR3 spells CASSLGGRAEQYF. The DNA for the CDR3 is TGTGCCAGCAGCTTAGGTGGAAGGGCCGAGCAGTACTTC.

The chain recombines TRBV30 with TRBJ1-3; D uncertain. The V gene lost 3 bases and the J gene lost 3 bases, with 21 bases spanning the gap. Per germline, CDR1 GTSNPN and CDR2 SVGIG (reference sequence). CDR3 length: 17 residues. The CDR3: CAWRSLNGPAGGNTIYF. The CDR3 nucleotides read TGTGCCTGGAGATCCTTGAACGGCCCGGCGGGTGGAAACACCATATATTTT. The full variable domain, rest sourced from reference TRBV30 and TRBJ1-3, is SQTIHQWPATLVQPVGSPLSLECTVEGTSNPNLYWYRQAAGRGLQLLFYSVGIGQISSEVPQNLSASRPQDRQFILSSKKLLLSDSGFYLCAWRSLNGPAGGNTIYFGEGSWLTVV.

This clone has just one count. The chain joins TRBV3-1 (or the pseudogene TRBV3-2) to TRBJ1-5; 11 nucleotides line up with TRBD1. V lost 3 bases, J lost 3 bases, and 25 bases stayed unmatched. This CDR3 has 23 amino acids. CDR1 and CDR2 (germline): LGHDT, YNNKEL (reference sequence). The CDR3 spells CASSHPYMGQGDFGREDNQPQHF. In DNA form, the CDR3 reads TGTGCCAGCAGCCATCCCTATATGGGACAGGGGGACTTCGGACGGGAAGACAATCAGCCCCAGCATTTT.

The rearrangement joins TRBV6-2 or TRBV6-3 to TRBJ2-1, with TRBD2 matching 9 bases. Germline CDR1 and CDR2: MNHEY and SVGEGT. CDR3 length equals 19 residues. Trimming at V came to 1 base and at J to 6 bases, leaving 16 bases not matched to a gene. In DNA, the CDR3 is TGTGCCAGCAGTTACTATTTTGGGCCCGGGACTAGCAAATCCAATGAGCAGTTCTTC. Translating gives CASSYYFGPGTSKSNEQFF.

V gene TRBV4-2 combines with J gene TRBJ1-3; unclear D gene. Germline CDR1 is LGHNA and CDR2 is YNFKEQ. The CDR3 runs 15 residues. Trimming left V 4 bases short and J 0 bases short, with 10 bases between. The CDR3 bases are TGTGCCAGCAGCCCAGACTTTAACTCTGGAAACACCATATATTTT. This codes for CASSPDFNSGNTIYF.

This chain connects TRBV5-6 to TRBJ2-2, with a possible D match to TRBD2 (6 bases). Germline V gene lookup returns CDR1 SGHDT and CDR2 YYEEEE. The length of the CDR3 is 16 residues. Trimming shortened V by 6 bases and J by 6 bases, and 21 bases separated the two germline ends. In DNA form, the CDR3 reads TGTGCCAGCAACACATATAGGAGGGCCCCCTCCGGGGAGCTGTTTTTT. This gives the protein CASNTYRRAPSGELFF.

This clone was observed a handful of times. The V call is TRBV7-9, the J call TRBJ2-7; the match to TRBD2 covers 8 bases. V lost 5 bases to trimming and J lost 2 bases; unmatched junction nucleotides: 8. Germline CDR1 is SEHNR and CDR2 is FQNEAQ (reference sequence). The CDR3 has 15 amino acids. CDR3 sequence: CASSHRQRETYEQYF. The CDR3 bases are TGTGCCAGCAGCCATCGTCAGCGGGAGACCTACGAGCAGTACTTC.

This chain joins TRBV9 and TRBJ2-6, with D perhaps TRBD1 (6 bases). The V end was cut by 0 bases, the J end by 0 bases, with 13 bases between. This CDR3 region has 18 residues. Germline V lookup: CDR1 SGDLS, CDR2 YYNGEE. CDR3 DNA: TGTGCCAGCAGCGTAGTCGACAGGTCCCGCTCTGGGGCCAACGTCCTGACTTTC. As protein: CASSVVDRSRSGANVLTF.

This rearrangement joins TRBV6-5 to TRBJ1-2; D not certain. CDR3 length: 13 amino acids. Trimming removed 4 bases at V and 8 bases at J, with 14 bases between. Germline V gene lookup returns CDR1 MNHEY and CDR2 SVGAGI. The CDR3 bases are TGTGCCAGCAGTTCGTACGGGGTCTGGGGCTACACCTTC. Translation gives CASSSYGVWGYTF.

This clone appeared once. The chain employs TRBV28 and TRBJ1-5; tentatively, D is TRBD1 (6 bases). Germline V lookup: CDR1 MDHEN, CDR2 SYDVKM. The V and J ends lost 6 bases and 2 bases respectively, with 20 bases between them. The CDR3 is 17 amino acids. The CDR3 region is CASSVTSGGRGNQPQHF. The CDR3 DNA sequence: TGTGCCAGCAGCGTAACTTCTGGGGGGCGCGGCAATCAGCCCCAGCATTTT.

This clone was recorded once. CDR3 protein: CASSVTGTHGYTF. The CDR3 nucleotides read TGTGCCAGCAGCGTCACAGGAACACATGGCTACACCTTC. The chain is built from TRBV9 and TRBJ1-2; tentative D call: TRBD1 (5 bases). This CDR3 has 13 residues. CDR1 is SGDLS, CDR2 YYNGEE, per germline. V was cut by 2 bases and J by 6 bases, with 11 bases left in between.

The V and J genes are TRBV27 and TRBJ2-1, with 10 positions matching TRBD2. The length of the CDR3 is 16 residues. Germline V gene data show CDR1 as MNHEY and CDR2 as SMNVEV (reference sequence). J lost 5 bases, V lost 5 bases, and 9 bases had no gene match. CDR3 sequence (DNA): TGTGCCAGCAGTACAGGTAGCGGGAGGCCAGACAATGAGCAGTTCTTC. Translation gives CASSTGSGRPDNEQFF.

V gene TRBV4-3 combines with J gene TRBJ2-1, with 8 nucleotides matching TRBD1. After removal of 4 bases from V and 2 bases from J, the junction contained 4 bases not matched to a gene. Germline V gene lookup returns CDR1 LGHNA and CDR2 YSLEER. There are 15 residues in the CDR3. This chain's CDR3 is CASSPRQGTYNEQFF. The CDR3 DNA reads TGCGCCAGCAGCCCCCGACAGGGGACCTACAATGAGCAGTTCTTC.